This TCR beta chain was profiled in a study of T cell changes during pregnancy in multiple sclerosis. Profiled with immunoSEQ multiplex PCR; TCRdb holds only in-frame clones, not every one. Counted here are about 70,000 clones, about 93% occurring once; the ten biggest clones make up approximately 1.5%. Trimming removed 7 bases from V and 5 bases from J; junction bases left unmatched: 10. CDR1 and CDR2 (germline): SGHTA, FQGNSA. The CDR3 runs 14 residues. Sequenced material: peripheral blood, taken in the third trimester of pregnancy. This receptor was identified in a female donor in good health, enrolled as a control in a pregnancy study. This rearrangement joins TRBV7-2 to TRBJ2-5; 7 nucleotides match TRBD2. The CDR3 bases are TGTGCCAGCACCCCATCAGCGGGGATGGAGACCCAGTACTTC. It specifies CASTPSAGMETQYF. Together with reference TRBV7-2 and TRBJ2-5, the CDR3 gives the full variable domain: GAGVSQSPSNKVTEKGKDVELRCDPISGHTALYWYRQSLGQGLEFLIYFQGNSAPDKSGLPSDRFSAERTGGSVSTLTIQRTQQEDSAVYLCASTPSAGMETQYFGPGTRLLVL.